This TCR beta chain was sequenced during a study of T-cell memory formation after mild COVID-19. Germline CDR1 reads KGHSH; CDR2 reads LQKENI. The CDR3 totals 15 residues. Unmatched junction bases numbered 7, after V lost 2 bases and J lost 4 bases. TCRdb itself ran the 5' RACE reads through MiXCR, one entry per CDR3 protein. Of around 410,000 distinct CDR3 sequences in the sample, around 22% are singletons; the top ten hold roughly 14%. The gene calls are TRBV18 and TRBJ2-5; 7 bases match TRBD1. The receptor's source is an adult woman who had mild COVID-19 (a few samples of this study predate the infection). Cell type and time point are not known. Sequencing was performed on PBMCs or a T cell subset sorted from them (not recorded which). CDR3 nucleotide sequence: TGTGCCAGCTCACCATTTAAGGGGGCCGGAGAGACCCAGTACTTC. Its translation is CASSPFKGAGETQYF. The full variable domain, with the rest looked up from reference TRBV18 and TRBJ2-5, is NAGVMQNPRHLVRRRGQEARLRCSPMKGHSHVYWYRQLPEEGLKFMVYLQKENIIDESGMPKERFSAEFPKEGPSILRIQQVVRGDSAAYFCASSPFKGAGETQYFGPGTRLLVL.